This T cell receptor (beta chain) was captured in a study of Ad26.COV2.S vaccination and SARS-CoV-2 variants. Described treatment: some 19 received Ad26.COV2.S at low or high dose, single or two shots; about 5 received placebo; per-sample allocation not given. Samples came from day 63 after the first vaccine or placebo injection. Looked up from germline, CDR1 is LNHNV and CDR2 is YYDKDF (reference sequence). The CDR3 spans 16 residues. V lost 3 bases and J 0 bases, leaving 12 bases between the germline ends. The repertoire was sequenced with immunoSEQ multiplex PCR; TCRdb's copy has only in-frame clones and lacks some. The table lists about 440,000 clones, around 91% of them singletons.

The chain carries TRBV15 and TRBJ1-5; possible D gene TRBD1, 5 bases. Specimen: peripheral blood, collected in a trial of Ad26.COV2.S vaccine versus placebo. The sequence was collected from a person aged 18 to 59 who received the Ad26.COV2.S COVID-19 vaccine or a placebo. The CDR3 DNA reads TGTGCCACCAGCAGTGGGACGAGTTATAGCAATCAGCCCCAGCATTTT. Translating it yields CATSSGTSYSNQPQHF. Combining the CDR3 with reference TRBV15 and TRBJ1-5 gives the whole variable domain DAMVIQNPRYQVTQFGKPVTLSCSQTLNHNVMYWYQQKSSQAPKLLFHYYDKDFNNEADTPDNFQSRRPNTSFCFLDIRSPGLGDTAMYLCATSSGTSYSNQPQHFGDGTRLSIL.